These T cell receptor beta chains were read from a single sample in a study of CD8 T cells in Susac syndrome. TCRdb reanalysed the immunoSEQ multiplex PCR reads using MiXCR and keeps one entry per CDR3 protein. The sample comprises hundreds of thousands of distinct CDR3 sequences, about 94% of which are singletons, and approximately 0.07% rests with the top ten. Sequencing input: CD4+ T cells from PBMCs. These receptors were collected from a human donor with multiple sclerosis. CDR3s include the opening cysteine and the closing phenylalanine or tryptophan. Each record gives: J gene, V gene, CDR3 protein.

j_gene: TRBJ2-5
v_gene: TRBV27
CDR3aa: CASSPQGAWKTQYF

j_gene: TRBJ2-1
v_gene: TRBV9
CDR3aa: CASSVEASSYNEQFF

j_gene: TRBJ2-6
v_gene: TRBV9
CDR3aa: CASSVEGGAGANVLTF

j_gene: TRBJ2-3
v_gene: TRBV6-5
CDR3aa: CASSRGSDADTQYF

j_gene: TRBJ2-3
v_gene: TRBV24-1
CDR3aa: CATGSAGLEVTDTQYF

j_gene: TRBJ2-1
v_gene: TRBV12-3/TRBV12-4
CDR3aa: CASSLESGQGYNEQFF

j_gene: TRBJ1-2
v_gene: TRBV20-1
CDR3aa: CSASVGQGYGYTF

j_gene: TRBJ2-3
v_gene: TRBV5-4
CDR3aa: CASSLPYLGREPSTDTQYF

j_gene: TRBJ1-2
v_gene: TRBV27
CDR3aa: CASSPGDRFNYGYTF

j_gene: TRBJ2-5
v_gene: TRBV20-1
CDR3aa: CSTSQETQYF